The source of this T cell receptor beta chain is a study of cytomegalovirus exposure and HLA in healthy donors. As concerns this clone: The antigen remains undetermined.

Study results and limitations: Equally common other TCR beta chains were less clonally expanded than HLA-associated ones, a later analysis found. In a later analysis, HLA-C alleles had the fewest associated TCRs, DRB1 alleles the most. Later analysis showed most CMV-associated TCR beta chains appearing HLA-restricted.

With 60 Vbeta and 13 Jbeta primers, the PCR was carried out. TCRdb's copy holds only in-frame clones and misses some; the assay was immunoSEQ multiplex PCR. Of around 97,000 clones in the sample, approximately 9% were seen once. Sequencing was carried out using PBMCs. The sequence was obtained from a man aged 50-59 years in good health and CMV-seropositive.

CDR3 protein: CASSLVWAGNYGYTF. The CDR3 DNA reads as TGTGCCAGCAGTCTTGTCTGGGCCGGAAACTATGGCTACACCTTC. The chain recombines TRBV5-6 with TRBJ1-2; D not resolved. The germline gives CDR1 SGHDT, CDR2 YYEEEE. The CDR3 spans 15 residues. The V end was cut by 5 bases, the J end by 2 bases, with 16 bases between.